Each of the 9 T cell receptor beta chains below was sequenced from the same sample in a study of Graves' ophthalmopathy and Graves' hyperthyroidism. TCR beta CDR3 regions were amplified from RNA transcripts. The first-round RT-PCR employed HTBI primers together with the Qiagen OneStep RT-PCR kit. A multiplex PCR was then performed as the second round. One entry per CDR3 protein results from TCRdb running MiXCR on the multiplex PCR reads. This sample carries roughly 1.1 million distinct CDR3 sequences, less than 45% of them seen once, and the ten largest clones take 11%. Sequenced material: peripheral blood or thyroid tissue (not recorded which). Every receptor here comes from an adult man with Graves' hyperthyroidism.

At least ten counts were recorded for this clonotype. The J gene is TRBJ2-2, the V gene TRBV12-3 or TRBV12-4; perhaps TRBD1 as D (5 bases). The length of the CDR3 is 14 residues. Trimming left V 6 bases short and J 1 base short, with 9 bases between. The CDR3: CASRIQGNTGELFF. The DNA for the CDR3 is TGTGCCAGCAGAATTCAGGGGAACACCGGGGAGCTGTTTTTT.

A remark on this clonotype: One junction end disagrees with the germline gene, perhaps due to a read error. The chain recombines TRBV24-1 with TRBJ2-5, with D unclear. The germline CDR1 and CDR2 sequences are KGHDR and SFDVKD. The CDR3 totals 13 residues. The CDR3 DNA sequence: TGTGCCAGCAGTTTAATTTTCGCGGAGACCCAGTACTTC. It is translated as CASSLIFAETQYF.

In this sample, this clonotype turned up a few times. J is TRBJ2-7 and V is TRBV6-5; the match to TRBD1 covers 9 bases. CDR1 is MNHEY and CDR2 is SVGAGI in the germline V gene. The CDR3 runs to 15 residues. V dropped 8 bases and J dropped 5; count of bases not matched to a gene: 13. CDR3 DNA: TGTGCCAGCCAAACGTCCGGGACAGGGTTCAACGAGCAGTACTTC. Translating it yields CASQTSGTGFNEQYF.

This clonotype was counted many times. The V call is TRBV6-5, the J call TRBJ2-7; D might be TRBD1 (5 bases). CDR1 MNHEY and CDR2 SVGAGI come from the germline V gene. The CDR3 extends over 14 amino acids. The V end was cut by 5 bases, the J end by 5 bases, with 16 bases between. The CDR3 is CASSLQGTQHEQYF. The DNA for the CDR3 is TGTGCCAGCAGTCTCCAGGGAACGCAGCACGAGCAGTACTTC.

This clonotype was recorded at least ten times. The J gene is TRBJ2-7, the V gene TRBV7-9; the D gene could be TRBD1 or TRBD2 (5 bases each). The CDR3 spans 16 residues. Per the germline V gene, CDR1 is SEHNR and CDR2 is FQNEAQ (reference sequence). Between the trimmed V and J ends, which lost 5 bases and 3 bases, there was a span of 20 bases. In nucleotides, the CDR3 is TGTGCCAGCAGCCGCCGGGACGGGTTACGCTTCTACGAGCAGTACTTC. Its protein is CASSRRDGLRFYEQYF.

In its sample, this clonotype was seen a few times. This rearrangement joins TRBV4-1 to TRBJ1-5; 10 bases match TRBD1. With 1 base clipped from V and 4 bases from J, the junction kept 4 bases outside the gene matches. Per the germline V gene, CDR1 is MGHRA and CDR2 is YSYEKL. CDR3 size: 16 residues. The CDR3, as DNA: TGCGCCAGCAGCCAAGCTCCGGGACAGGGGAATCAGCCCCAGCATTTT. It yields the protein CASSQAPGQGNQPQHF.

This clonotype was detected a few times. The gene calls are TRBV10-3 and TRBJ1-2; D uncertain. The CDR3 has 13 residues. V dropped 6 bases and J dropped 3 bases, with 11 bases sitting between them. Germline V lookup: CDR1 ENHRY, CDR2 SYGVKD. The chain's CDR3 is CAIRGEGHYGYTF. CDR3 DNA: TGTGCCATCAGGGGAGAAGGACACTATGGCTACACCTTC.

This rearrangement joins TRBV11-2 to TRBJ1-1, with D possibly being TRBD1 (6 bases). The V end lost 1 base, the J end lost 6 bases, and 9 bases lay between the germline ends. Germline V gene lookup returns CDR1 SGHAT and CDR2 FQNNGV. The CDR3 is 13 amino acids. CDR3 sequence: CASSLGGQPEAFF. The CDR3 DNA reads TGTGCCAGCAGCTTAGGGGGGCAACCTGAAGCTTTCTTT.

Only a few counts were recorded for this clonotype. The genes are TRBV2 and TRBJ1-5; D call uncertain. The V end lost 0 bases, the J end lost 2 bases, and 11 bases lay between the germline ends. The CDR3 consists of 16 residues. Germline loops: CDR1 SNHLY, CDR2 FYNNEI. CDR3 nucleotides: TGTGCCAGCAGTGAAGCTCGGGTTGGGGGCAATCAGCCCCAGCATTTT. It yields the protein CASSEARVGGNQPQHF.